This TCR beta chain was found in a study of control samples from healthy donors and cancer patients. TCRdb's copy holds only in-frame clones and misses some; the assay was immunoSEQ multiplex PCR. Of 95,000 to 130,000 clones in the sample, roughly nine tenths are singletons; the top ten hold 1.1%. CDR3 length equals 15 residues. V dropped 6 bases and J dropped 1 base, with 14 bases sitting between them. Germline CDR1 reads LGHNT; CDR2 reads FRNRAP. The clonotype comes from a woman in her forties or fifties with colorectal cancer. This chain uses TRBV12-5 with TRBJ2-3; a weak D match, TRBD1 (6 bases). Sequencing was carried out using PBMCs. The CDR3: CASGHRVLGTDTQYF. In DNA form, the CDR3 reads TGTGCTAGTGGGCACAGGGTATTGGGCACAGATACGCAGTATTTT.